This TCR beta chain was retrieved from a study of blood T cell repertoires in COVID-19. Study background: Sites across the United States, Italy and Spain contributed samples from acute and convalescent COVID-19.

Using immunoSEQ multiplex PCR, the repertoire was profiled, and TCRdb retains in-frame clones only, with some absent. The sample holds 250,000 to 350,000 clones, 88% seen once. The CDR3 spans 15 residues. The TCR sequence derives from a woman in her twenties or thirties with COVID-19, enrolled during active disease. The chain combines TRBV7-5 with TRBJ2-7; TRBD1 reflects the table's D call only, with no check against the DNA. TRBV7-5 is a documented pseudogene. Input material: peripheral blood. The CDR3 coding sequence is TGTGTCAGAAGCTCACAGGGAATCCGCTCCTACGAGCAGTACTTC. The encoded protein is CVRSSQGIRSYEQYF.